This T cell receptor (beta chain) is drawn from a study of T cell clones after liver transplantation. As for the study in general: HCV positivity affected three of eight recipients; the rest lacked autoimmune or viral indications. Until 12-24 months post-transplant, subjects got standard immunosuppression and no induction. Points from the study as a whole: Post-transplant time points were not standardized, so conclusions are preliminary.

Generated by immunoSEQ multiplex PCR, the TCRdb table keeps only in-frame clones and is missing some. This sample has 70,000 to 80,000 clones, with roughly 90% found just once. The CDR3 extends over 17 amino acids. The J segment lost 0 bases and the V segment lost 1 base, leaving 3 bases of the junction unmatched. Per the germline V gene, CDR1 is KGHSH and CDR2 is LQKENI. This clone was seen a handful of times. Its target is not known. The sequenced sample was CD4+ T cells from blood, obtained before liver transplant. The receptor's source is a human donor who received a liver transplant. The chain joins TRBV18 to TRBJ1-3; 10 nucleotides agree with TRBD1. CDR3 residues: CASSPRTGGSSGNTIYF. Written as DNA, the CDR3 is TGTGCCAGCTCACCACGGACAGGGGGAAGCTCTGGAAACACCATATATTTT.